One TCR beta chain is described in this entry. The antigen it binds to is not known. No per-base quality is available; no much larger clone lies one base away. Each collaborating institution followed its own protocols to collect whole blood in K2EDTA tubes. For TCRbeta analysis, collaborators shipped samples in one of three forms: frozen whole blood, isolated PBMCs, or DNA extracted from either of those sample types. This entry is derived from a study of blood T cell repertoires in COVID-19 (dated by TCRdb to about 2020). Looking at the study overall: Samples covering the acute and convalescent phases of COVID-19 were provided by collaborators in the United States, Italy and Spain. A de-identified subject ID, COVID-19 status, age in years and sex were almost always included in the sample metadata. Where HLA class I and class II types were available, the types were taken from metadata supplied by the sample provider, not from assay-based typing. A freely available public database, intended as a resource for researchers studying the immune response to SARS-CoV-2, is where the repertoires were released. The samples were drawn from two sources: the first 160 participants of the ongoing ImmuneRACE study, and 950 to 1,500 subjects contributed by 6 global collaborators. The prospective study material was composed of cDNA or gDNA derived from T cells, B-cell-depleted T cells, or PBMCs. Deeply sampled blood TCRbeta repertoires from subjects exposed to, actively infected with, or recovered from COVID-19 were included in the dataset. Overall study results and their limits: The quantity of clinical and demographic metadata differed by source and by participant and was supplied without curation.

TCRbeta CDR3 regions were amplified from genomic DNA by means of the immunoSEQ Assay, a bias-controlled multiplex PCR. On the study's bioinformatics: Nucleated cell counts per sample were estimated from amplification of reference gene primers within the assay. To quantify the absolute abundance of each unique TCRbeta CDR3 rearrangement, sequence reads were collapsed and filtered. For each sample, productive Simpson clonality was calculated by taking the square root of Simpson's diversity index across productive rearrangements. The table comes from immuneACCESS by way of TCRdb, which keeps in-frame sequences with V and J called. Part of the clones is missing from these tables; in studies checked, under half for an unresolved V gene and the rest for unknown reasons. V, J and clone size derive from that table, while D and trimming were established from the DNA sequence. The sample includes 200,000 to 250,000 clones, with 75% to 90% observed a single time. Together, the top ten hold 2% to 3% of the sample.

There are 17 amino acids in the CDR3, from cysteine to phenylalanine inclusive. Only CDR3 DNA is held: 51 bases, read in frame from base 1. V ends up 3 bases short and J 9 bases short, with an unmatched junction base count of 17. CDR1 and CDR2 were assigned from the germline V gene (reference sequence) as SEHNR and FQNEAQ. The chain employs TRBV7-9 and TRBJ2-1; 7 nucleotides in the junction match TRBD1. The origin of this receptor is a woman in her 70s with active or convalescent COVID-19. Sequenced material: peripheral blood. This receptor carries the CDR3 CASSLDPGKRGLGEQFF. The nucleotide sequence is TGTGCCAGCAGCTTGGACCCAGGGAAGAGGGGGCTAGGTGAGCAGTTCTTC.